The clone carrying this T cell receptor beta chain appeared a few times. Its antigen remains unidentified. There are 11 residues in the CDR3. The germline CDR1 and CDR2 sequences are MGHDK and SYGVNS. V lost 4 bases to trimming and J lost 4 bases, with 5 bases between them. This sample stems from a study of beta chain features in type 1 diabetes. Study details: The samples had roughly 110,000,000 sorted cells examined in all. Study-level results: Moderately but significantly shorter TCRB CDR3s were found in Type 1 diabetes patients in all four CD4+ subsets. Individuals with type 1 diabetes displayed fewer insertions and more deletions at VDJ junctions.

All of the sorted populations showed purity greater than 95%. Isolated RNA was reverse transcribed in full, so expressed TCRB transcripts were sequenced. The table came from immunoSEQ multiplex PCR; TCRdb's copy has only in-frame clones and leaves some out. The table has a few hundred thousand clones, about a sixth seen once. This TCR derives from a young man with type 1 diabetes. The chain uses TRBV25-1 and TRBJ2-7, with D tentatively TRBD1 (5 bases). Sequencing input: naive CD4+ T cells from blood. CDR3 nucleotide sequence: TGTGCCAGCAGTGGACAGTACGAGCAGTACTTC. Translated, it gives CASSGQYEQYF.